This TCR beta chain was recovered during a study of blood T cell repertoires in COVID-19. Overall study: Acute and convalescent COVID-19 specimens originated in the United States, Italy and Spain. T cells, B-cell-depleted T cells, or PBMCs provided the cDNA or gDNA that served as material.

How the authors handled the data: Estimates of nucleated cell counts were drawn from the amplification of reference gene primers. Sequencing was performed with immunoSEQ multiplex PCR; in TCRdb, only in-frame clones are kept and a portion is missing. That table supplies the V and J calls and clone size; D and trimming were determined from the DNA. Here the sample spans approximately 220,000 clones, 83% being singletons. The CDR3 length is 13 residues. Germline V gene sequence: CDR1 MNHNS, CDR2 SASEGT. V shed 1 base and J shed 6 bases, with 4 bases lying between them. This clone has more than one count but fewer than ten.

The chain uses TRBV6-1 and TRBJ1-6; D is ambiguous. The source of this sequence is a woman aged 35 to 49 with active or convalescent COVID-19. The sample was peripheral blood. The CDR3, as DNA: TGTGCCAGCAGTGAAGGGAGTAATTCACCCCTCCACTTT. This sequence encodes CASSEGSNSPLHF.